The 8 T cell receptor beta chains below all came from one sample that was sequenced in a study of blood T cell repertoires in COVID-19. Profiled with immunoSEQ multiplex PCR; TCRdb holds only in-frame clones, not every one. The table shows approximately 190,000 clones, with 86% occurring only once. The sample consisted of PBMCs or T cells enriched from blood (not recorded which). These receptors were taken from a woman between 40 and 55 years old in a cohort exposed to, infected with or recovered from COVID-19 (not recorded which).

This sequence joins TRBV7-9 and TRBJ2-3, with 10 bases fitting TRBD1. Germline CDR1 reads SEHNR; CDR2 reads FQNEAQ (reference sequence). After removal of 5 bases from V and 5 bases from J, the junction contained 4 bases not matched to a gene. The CDR3 totals 14 residues. The CDR3 DNA reads as TGTGCCAGCAGCCCCGGACAGGGGGGAGATACGCAGTATTTT. It codes for CASSPGQGGDTQYF.

The rearrangement uses TRBV2 and TRBJ2-1, with unresolved D. Germline values: CDR1 SNHLY, CDR2 FYNNEI. V gave up 5 bases and J gave up 9 bases, with 5 bases separating them. The CDR3 runs 10 residues. As DNA, the CDR3 is TGTGCCAGCAGTAATCGTGAGCAGTTCTTC. Amino acids: CASSNREQFF.

In its sample, this clone was seen many times. This chain links TRBV11-1 with TRBJ2-7; D may be TRBD1 (5 bases). CDR1 is SGHAT, CDR2 FQDESV, per germline (reference sequence). V was pared by 3 bases and J by 3 bases, with 12 bases between. There are 14 residues in the CDR3. The CDR3 DNA sequence: TGTGCCAGCAGCTTCAGGGTGGCGGACTACGAGCAGTACTTC. Its translation is CASSFRVADYEQYF.

The chain employs TRBV10-1 and TRBJ1-1; the D gene is possibly TRBD1 (6 bases). This CDR3 comprises 13 residues. Germline CDR1 reads WNHNN; CDR2 reads SYGVQD (reference sequence). Trimming took off 6 bases at V and 0 bases at J, with 8 bases between the two ends. The CDR3 region has the DNA TGCGCCAGCAGACAGGGAATGAACACTGAAGCTTTCTTT. Its translation: CASRQGMNTEAFF.

This chain links TRBV27 with TRBJ2-7, with a weak D call TRBD1 (6 bases). Trimming shortened V by 5 bases and J by 0 bases, and 14 bases separated the two germline ends. Germline assignment: CDR1 MNHEY and CDR2 SMNVEV (reference sequence). The CDR3 has 15 amino acids. In DNA, the CDR3 is TGTGCCAGCAGTCTCCGCCGACAGGCCTCCTACGAGCAGTACTTC. The encoded protein is CASSLRRQASYEQYF.

V usage is TRBV28 and J usage is TRBJ2-5; the match to TRBD1 covers 8 bases. This CDR3 has 14 amino acids. Germline CDR1 MDHEN, CDR2 SYDVKM. The J segment lost 4 bases and the V segment lost 6 bases, leaving 7 bases of the junction unmatched. In DNA, the CDR3 is TGTGCCAGCAGCCCGACAGGGGATCTAGAGACCCAGTACTTC. Amino acid sequence: CASSPTGDLETQYF.

The chain links TRBV7-9 to TRBJ1-1; weak D call: TRBD1 (5 bases). The CDR3 totals 15 residues. The germline CDR1 and CDR2 sequences are SEHNR and FQNEAQ (reference sequence). V gave up 5 bases and J gave up 3 bases, with 16 bases separating them. The CDR3 region is CASSVRGIADTEAFF. CDR3 DNA: TGTGCCAGCAGCGTGCGGGGGATCGCAGACACTGAAGCTTTCTTT.

V and J are TRBV5-1 and TRBJ1-2; 8 nucleotides agree with TRBD1. Germline CDR1 reads SGHRS; CDR2 reads YFSETQ. The CDR3 runs to 15 residues. Germline trimming cut 2 bases from V and 2 bases from J; bases unmatched to any gene: 5. The CDR3: CASSFARQGNYGYTF. The CDR3 nucleotides are TGCGCCAGCAGCTTTGCCCGACAGGGGAACTATGGCTACACCTTC.